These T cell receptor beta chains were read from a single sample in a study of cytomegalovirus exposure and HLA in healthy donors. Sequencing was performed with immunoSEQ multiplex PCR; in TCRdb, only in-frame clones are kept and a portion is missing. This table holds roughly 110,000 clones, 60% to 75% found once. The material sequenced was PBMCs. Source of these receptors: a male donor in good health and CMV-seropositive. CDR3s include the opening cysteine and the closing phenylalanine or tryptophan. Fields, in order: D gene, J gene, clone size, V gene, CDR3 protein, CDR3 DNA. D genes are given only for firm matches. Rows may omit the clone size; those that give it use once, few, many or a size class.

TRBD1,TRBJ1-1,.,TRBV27,CASSLGTGLTNTEAFF,TGTGCCAGCAGTCTGGGGACAGGGCTCACGAACACTGAAGCTTTCTTT
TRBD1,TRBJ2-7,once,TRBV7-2,CASRQTGDSYEQYF,TGTGCCAGCAGGCAAACAGGGGACTCCTACGAGCAGTACTTC
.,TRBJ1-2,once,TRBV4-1,CASSQSRLENYGYTF,TGCGCCAGCAGCCAATCACGACTGGAAAACTATGGCTACACCTTC
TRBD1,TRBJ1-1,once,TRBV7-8,CASSLGGTGGFGAFF,TGTGCCAGCAGCTTAGGTGGGACAGGGGGCTTCGGAGCTTTCTTT
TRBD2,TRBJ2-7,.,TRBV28,CASSLGLAHEQYF,TGTGCCAGCAGCCTAGGACTAGCCCACGAGCAGTACTTC
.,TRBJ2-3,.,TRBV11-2,CASSLGGTDTQYF,TGTGCCAGCAGCTTAGGCGGCACAGATACGCAGTATTTT
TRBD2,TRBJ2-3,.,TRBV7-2,CASSFTPSGSTTDTQYF,TGTGCCAGCAGCTTCACTCCTAGCGGGTCCACCACAGATACGCAGTATTTT
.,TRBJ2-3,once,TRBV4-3,CASSQEVVQRPLTDTQYF,TGCGCCAGCAGCCAAGAGGTTGTCCAGAGGCCCCTCACAGATACGCAGTATTTT
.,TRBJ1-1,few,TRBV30,CACHREWPYEAFF,TGTGCCTGCCACAGGGAGTGGCCCTATGAAGCTTTCTTT
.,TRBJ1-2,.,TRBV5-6,CASSLNLQGFYGYTF,TGTGCCAGCAGCTTAAACCTACAGGGATTCTATGGCTACACCTTC
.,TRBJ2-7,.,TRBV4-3,CASSQEDITGRLNSYEQYF,TGCGCCAGCAGCCAAGAGGACATCACAGGCAGGCTGAACTCCTACGAGCAGTACTTC
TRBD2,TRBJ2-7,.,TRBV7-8,CASSLGTGLNPYEQYF,TGTGCCAGCAGCTTAGGGACGGGACTAAACCCCTACGAGCAGTACTTC
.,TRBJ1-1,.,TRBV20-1,CSAGGTVGAFF,TGCAGTGCTGGGGGGACTGTCGGAGCTTTCTTT
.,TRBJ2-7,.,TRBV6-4,CASSARGQRRSSYEQYF,TGTGCCAGCAGTGCCCGGGGTCAGCGGCGCAGCTCCTACGAGCAGTACTTC
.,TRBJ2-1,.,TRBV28,CASSPGHVDEQFF,TGTGCCAGCAGCCCGGGACATGTCGATGAGCAGTTCTTC
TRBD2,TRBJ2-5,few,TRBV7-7,CASSLAGTSGRGWQETQYF,TGTGCTAGCAGCTTAGCCGGGACTAGCGGGAGGGGCTGGCAGGAGACCCAGTACTTC
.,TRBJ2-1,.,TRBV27,CASSTRGYNEQFF,TGTGCCAGCAGTACCCGGGGGTACAATGAGCAGTTCTTC
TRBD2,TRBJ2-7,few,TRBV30,CAWSVGAGASYEQYF,TGTGCCTGGAGTGTCGGGGCGGGAGCCTCCTACGAGCAGTACTTC
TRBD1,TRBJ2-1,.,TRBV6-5,CASSQQGGEQFF,TGTGCCAGCAGCCAACAGGGGGGCGAGCAGTTCTTC
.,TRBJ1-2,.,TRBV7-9,CASSSFRGELYGYTF,TGTGCCAGCAGCTCATTCCGCGGGGAGCTATATGGCTACACCTTC
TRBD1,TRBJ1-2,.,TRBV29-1,CSVIPIHRGGYTF,TGCAGCGTTATTCCAATTCACAGGGGTGGCTACACCTTC
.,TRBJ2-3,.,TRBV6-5,CASSYYAGAGTDTQYF,TGTGCCAGCAGTTACTACGCGGGGGCGGGCACAGATACGCAGTATTTT
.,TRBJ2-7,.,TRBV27,CASSFGRSYEQYF,TGTGCCAGCAGTTTTGGCCGCTCCTACGAGCAGTACTTC
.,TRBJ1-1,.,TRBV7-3,CASSLHGQAGVNTEAFF,TGTGCCAGCAGCTTACACGGCCAAGCAGGGGTGAACACTGAAGCTTTCTTT
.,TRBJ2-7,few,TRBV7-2,CASSARVAEQYF,TGTGCCAGCAGCGCCCGTGTGGCCGAGCAGTACTTC
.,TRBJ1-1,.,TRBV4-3,CASSREGWDIEAFF,TGCGCCAGCAGCCGAGAAGGGTGGGACATCGAAGCTTTCTTT
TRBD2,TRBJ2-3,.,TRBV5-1,CASSPALAGGTDTQYF,TGCGCCAGCAGCCCAGCTCTAGCGGGGGGCACAGATACGCAGTATTTT
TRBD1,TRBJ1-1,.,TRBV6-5,CASSRQGTYTEAFF,TGTGCCAGCAGTCGACAGGGAACGTACACTGAAGCTTTCTTT
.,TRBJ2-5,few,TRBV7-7,CAISRDIAARETQYF,TGTGCCATCTCCCGGGATATCGCGGCCCGGGAGACCCAGTACTTC
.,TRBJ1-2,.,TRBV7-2,CASSSLRFRIEGYTF,TGTGCCAGCAGCTCTCTACGGTTTCGAATCGAGGGCTACACCTTC
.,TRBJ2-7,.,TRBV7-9,CASSLSGEAIYEQYF,TGTGCCAGCAGCTTATCCGGGGAGGCAATCTACGAGCAGTACTTC